Described below is a single T cell receptor (beta chain) sequence and its context. This record belongs to a study of blood T cell repertoires in COVID-19. Study in general: Material from acute and convalescent COVID-19 was sourced from the United States, Italy and Spain.

Clinical history reported by participants formed the basis on which cohorts were assigned. Germline loops: CDR1 SGDLS, CDR2 YYNGEE. The CDR3 has 14 amino acids. Trimming took 0 bases from V and 4 from J, leaving 10 bases between them. Original analysis: Reference gene primer amplification gave estimated nucleated cell counts. The protocol was immunoSEQ multiplex PCR, while the TCRdb copy is restricted to in-frame clones and leaves out a portion. That table furnishes V, J and clone size, whereas the DNA furnished D and trimming. The sample yields about 150,000 clones, approximately 80% seen once. The receptor comes from a man between 65 and 85 years old who had been exposed to COVID-19. Sequences were obtained from PBMCs or T cells enriched from blood (not recorded which). The chain links TRBV9 to TRBJ1-2, with unresolved D. CDR3 amino acids: CASSVEEGAYGYTF. The CDR3 nucleotides read TGTGCCAGCAGCGTAGAAGAGGGAGCCTATGGCTACACCTTC. Full variable domain (rest looked up from reference TRBV9 and TRBJ1-2): DSGVTQTPKHLITATGQRVTLRCSPRSGDLSVYWYQQSLDQGLQFLIQYYNGEERAKGNILERFSAQQFPDLHSELNLSSLELGDSALYFCASSVEEGAYGYTFGSGTRLTVV.